This paragraph reports one T cell receptor (beta chain). Its antigen is as yet unknown. The sample originates from a study of cytomegalovirus exposure and HLA in healthy donors. Findings of the study overall: Several of the most significant clusters appeared linked to common viral pathogens, based on a later analysis. Cytomegalovirus-associated status was assigned to 150 to 200 TCR beta chains.

This CDR3 is built from 19 residues. CDR1 is SGHNT, CDR2 YYREEE, per germline (reference sequence). The V end lost 2 bases, the J end lost 2 bases, and 24 bases lay between the germline ends. Primers included in the PCR were 60 Vbeta and 13 Jbeta primers. Libraries were prepared by immunoSEQ multiplex PCR; TCRdb keeps only in-frame clonotypes and omits some of them. The data show around 140,000 clones, around 72% seen once. The sequenced material came from PBMCs. The V and J genes are TRBV5-4 and TRBJ2-3, with TRBD2 as a possible D gene (6 bases). This TCR was recovered from a young woman in good health and CMV-seronegative. The CDR3 nucleotides are TGTGCCAGCAGCTTTGGGTCAGGGCGGGACTTTTGGGACACAGATACGCAGTATTTT. Translating it yields CASSFGSGRDFWDTDTQYF. Full variable domain (outside the CDR3, taken from reference TRBV5-4 and TRBJ2-3): ETGVTQSPTHLIKTRGQQVTLRCSSQSGHNTVSWYQQALGQGPQFIFQYYREEENGRGNFPPRFSGLQFPNYSSELNVNALELDDSALYLCASSFGSGRDFWDTDTQYFGPGTRLTVL.